Listed below are T cell receptor beta chains from one sample, sequenced in a study of blood T cell repertoires in COVID-19. The protocol was immunoSEQ multiplex PCR, while the TCRdb copy is restricted to in-frame clones and leaves out a portion. The sample holds 150,000 to 200,000 clones, just under 90% seen once. Sequencing input: peripheral blood. The receptors were gathered from a man aged 18 to 35 with active or convalescent COVID-19. CDR3s include the opening cysteine and the closing phenylalanine or tryptophan. D genes are given only for firm matches. The size of a clone is reported for some rows only, either as once, few or many, or as a class for expanded clones.

v_call,d_call,clone_size,j_call,cdr3_aa,cdr3_nt
TRBV6-5,TRBD1,NA,TRBJ1-1,CASRSIGGWETEAFF,TGTGCCAGCAGATCGATAGGGGGCTGGGAGACTGAAGCTTTCTTT
TRBV3-1/TRBV3-2,TRBD2,few,TRBJ2-2,CASSQLAAANTGELFF,TGTGCCAGCAGCCAGCTAGCGGCCGCGAACACCGGGGAGCTGTTTTTT
TRBV28,NA,NA,TRBJ1-5,CASTNWQPQHF,TGTGCCAGCACCAACTGGCAGCCCCAGCATTTT
TRBV5-1,TRBD1,NA,TRBJ2-7,CASSLRTGVLGEQYF,TGCGCCAGCAGCCTAAGGACAGGGGTTCTGGGCGAGCAGTACTTC
TRBV6-5,TRBD1,NA,TRBJ1-4,CASRRGTGKGKLFF,TGTGCCAGCAGACGAGGGACAGGGAAGGGAAAACTGTTTTTT
TRBV5-4,NA,NA,TRBJ1-1,CASSLDSGLGTEAFF,TGTGCCAGCAGCTTGGATTCGGGGTTAGGCACTGAAGCTTTCTTT
TRBV27,NA,NA,TRBJ2-5,CASRRAGTTEVETQYF,TGTGCCAGCAGACGCGCCGGGACAACCGAGGTGGAGACCCAGTACTTC
TRBV6-5,TRBD1,NA,TRBJ2-3,CASLGGTGSADTQYF,TGTGCCAGCTTAGGGGGGACAGGGTCCGCAGATACGCAGTATTTT
TRBV4-1,NA,NA,TRBJ1-5,CASSQVGGGQPQHF,TGCGCCAGCAGCCAAGTTGGGGGAGGACAGCCCCAGCATTTT
TRBV11-2,NA,NA,TRBJ1-2,CASSLARLGYTF,TGTGCCAGCAGCTTAGCTCGCCTAGGCTACACCTTC
TRBV6-6,TRBD1,NA,TRBJ2-7,CASRKDRALGQYF,TGTGCCAGCAGAAAGGACAGGGCCCTAGGGCAGTACTTC
TRBV7-8,NA,NA,TRBJ1-1,CASSLVSEGTEAFF,TGTGCCAGCAGCCTGGTGAGTGAGGGCACTGAAGCTTTCTTT
TRBV4-1,NA,NA,TRBJ2-1,CASSQGALSNEQFF,TGCGCCAGCAGCCAAGGAGCATTAAGCAATGAGCAGTTCTTC
TRBV4-1,NA,NA,TRBJ2-2,CASSQEQVTGELFF,TGCGCCAGCAGCCAAGAACAGGTTACCGGGGAGCTGTTTTTT
TRBV5-6,NA,NA,TRBJ2-3,CASSLALTGSTDTQYF,TGTGCCAGCAGCTTGGCCCTCACAGGTAGCACAGATACGCAGTATTTT
TRBV28,NA,few,TRBJ2-5,CASSPLAYQETQYF,TGTGCCAGCAGCCCCCTGGCCTACCAAGAGACCCAGTACTTC
TRBV24-1,TRBD2,NA,TRBJ2-1,CATSDFFSGREGQNEQFF,TGTGCCACCAGTGATTTTTTCTCAGGGCGGGAGGGCCAGAATGAGCAGTTCTTC
TRBV7-2,TRBD1,NA,TRBJ2-3,CASSSQGGTDTQYF,TGTGCCAGCAGCTCCCAGGGGGGCACAGATACGCAGTATTTT
TRBV14,TRBD2,NA,TRBJ2-7,CASSRIPGLGYEQYF,TGTGCCAGCAGCCGAATCCCCGGACTAGGCTACGAGCAGTACTTC
TRBV19,NA,NA,TRBJ2-1,CASSPGRWLYNEQFF,TGTGCCAGTAGTCCAGGGAGGTGGTTGTACAATGAGCAGTTCTTC
TRBV7-2,TRBD1,NA,TRBJ1-2,CASSLRDRRYGYTF,TGTGCCAGCAGCCTCCGGGACAGACGCTATGGCTACACCTTC
TRBV27,TRBD2,NA,TRBJ2-1,CASSSLAGGFNEQFF,TGTGCCAGCAGCTCACTAGCGGGAGGATTCAATGAGCAGTTCTTC
TRBV5-1,TRBD1,NA,TRBJ1-1,CASRGQGVTEAFF,TGCGCCAGCAGAGGACAGGGGGTAACTGAAGCTTTCTTT
TRBV11-3,TRBD2,NA,TRBJ2-1,CASSLGSSGYNEQFF,TGTGCCAGCAGCTTAGGGTCTAGCGGCTACAATGAGCAGTTCTTC
TRBV29-1,NA,few,TRBJ2-3,CSVLTGADTQYF,TGCAGCGTTTTAACAGGAGCAGATACGCAGTATTTT
TRBV9,NA,once,TRBJ1-1,CASSVIDEVNTEAFF,TGTGCCAGCAGCGTAATCGACGAGGTTAACACTGAAGCTTTCTTT
TRBV2,NA,NA,TRBJ1-5,CASSDRGIGYSNQPQHF,TGTGCCAGCAGTGACAGGGGAATTGGGTATAGCAATCAGCCCCAGCATTTT
TRBV7-3,TRBD2,once,TRBJ2-7,CASSLAGGPSYEQYF,TGTGCCAGCAGCTTAGCGGGAGGGCCCTCCTACGAGCAGTACTTC
TRBV6-2/TRBV6-3,TRBD1,NA,TRBJ1-5,CASCHRDREGQPQHF,TGTGCCAGCTGCCACCGGGACAGGGAGGGTCAGCCCCAGCATTTT
TRBV5-4,NA,once,TRBJ2-2,CASSLDRTGELFF,TGTGCCAGCAGCTTGGACAGGACCGGGGAGCTGTTTTTT
TRBV12-3/TRBV12-4,NA,NA,TRBJ1-2,CASSSQGTDGYTF,TGTGCCAGCAGCAGTCAGGGTACGGATGGCTACACCTTC
TRBV7-9,NA,NA,TRBJ1-2,CASSLGPERANYGYTF,TGTGCCAGCAGCTTAGGGCCCGAGAGGGCTAACTATGGCTACACCTTC
TRBV6-1,NA,NA,TRBJ2-5,CASTGWETQYF,TGTGCCAGCACAGGTTGGGAGACCCAGTACTTC
TRBV18,NA,NA,TRBJ1-6,CASSPGGDSPLHF,TGTGCCAGCTCACCGGGGGGGGATTCACCCCTCCACTTT
TRBV11-2,TRBD1,NA,TRBJ1-5,CASSPTGWDQPQHF,TGTGCCAGCAGCCCGACAGGGTGGGATCAGCCCCAGCATTTT
TRBV7-2,NA,NA,TRBJ1-5,CASSLGQPYQPQHF,TGTGCCAGCAGCTTAGGACAGCCGTATCAGCCCCAGCATTTT
TRBV28,NA,NA,TRBJ2-5,CASSFQGGSWETQYF,TGTGCCAGCAGTTTTCAGGGGGGTTCCTGGGAGACCCAGTACTTC
TRBV10-1,TRBD1,NA,TRBJ2-6,CANQLRTGSGANVLTF,TGCGCCAACCAACTAAGGACAGGTTCTGGGGCCAACGTCCTGACTTTC
TRBV25-1,TRBD1,NA,TRBJ1-2,CASTRGLGYGYTF,TGTGCCAGCACCAGGGGGCTCGGCTATGGCTACACCTTC
TRBV12-5,NA,NA,TRBJ2-7,CASVEGTLVDEQYF,TGTGCTAGTGTAGAAGGGACATTGGTGGACGAGCAGTACTTC
TRBV19,NA,NA,TRBJ2-1,CASQLNGGYNEQFF,TGTGCCTCTCAACTAAACGGGGGTTACAATGAGCAGTTCTTC
TRBV25-1,NA,NA,TRBJ1-1,CASPAGNTEAFF,TGTGCCAGCCCCGCGGGGAACACTGAAGCTTTCTTT
TRBV19,TRBD1,NA,TRBJ1-5,CATSNQGGHQPQHF,TGTGCCACGTCAAACCAAGGGGGCCATCAGCCCCAGCATTTT
TRBV19,TRBD1,NA,TRBJ1-2,CASSRTGYGYTF,TGTGCCAGTAGCCGGACAGGCTATGGCTACACCTTC
TRBV18,NA,NA,TRBJ1-5,CASSPVDTDSNQPQHF,TGTGCCAGCTCACCAGTAGACACCGATAGCAATCAGCCCCAGCATTTT
TRBV30,TRBD2,NA,TRBJ2-7,CAWSRTSGGSYEQYF,TGTGCCTGGAGTAGGACTAGCGGGGGCTCCTACGAGCAGTACTTC
TRBV19,NA,NA,TRBJ1-6,CASSAPDGVSSYNSPLHF,TGTGCCAGTAGTGCCCCGGACGGGGTCAGCTCCTATAATTCACCCCTCCACTTT
TRBV12-3/TRBV12-4,TRBD2,NA,TRBJ2-7,CASSSSGTYEQYF,TGTGCCAGCAGCTCTAGCGGGACCTACGAGCAGTACTTC